Below are 29 T cell receptor beta chains sequenced from a single sample in a study of blood T cell repertoires in COVID-19 (dated by TCRdb to about 2020). Libraries were made using the immunoSEQ multiplex PCR assay. Sourced from immuneACCESS, this table was stored by TCRdb with only in-frame sequences that have V and J called. A share of the clones is absent; for the studies checked, an unresolved V gene accounts for under half, and the remainder has no known explanation. The sample table records about 430,000 clones; roughly 84% of these occur just once. Less than 1.5% of the sample lies in the top ten. Sequencing was carried out using PBMCs or T cells enriched from blood (not recorded which). Receptors were obtained from a woman under 30 who had been exposed to COVID-19.

The chain employs TRBV7-9 and TRBJ1-1; 7 bases match TRBD1. This CDR3 is 16 amino acids long. The V and J ends lost 5 bases and 1 base, in that order; junction bases with no gene match: 10. Germline V gene sequence: CDR1 SEHNR, CDR2 FQNEAQ (reference sequence). The CDR3 DNA reads TGTGCCAGCAGCCCCGGCCCGGACAGGCAGAACACTGAAGCTTTCTTT. The encoded protein is CASSPGPDRQNTEAFF.

The chain links TRBV12-5 to TRBJ1-2; 9 nucleotides match TRBD1. V lost 7 bases, J lost 5 bases, and 5 bases stayed unmatched. This CDR3 spans 13 amino acids. Germline CDR1 is LGHNT and CDR2 is FRNRAP. CDR3 protein: CASAATGGYGYTF. CDR3 sequence (DNA): TGTGCTAGTGCCGCGACAGGGGGGTATGGCTACACCTTC.

The rearrangement joins TRBV2 to TRBJ2-1; no reliable D call. V was pared by 4 bases and J by 3 bases, with 7 bases between. CDR3 length equals 13 residues. The germline V gene encodes CDR1 SNHLY and CDR2 FYNNEI. In nucleotides, the CDR3 is TGTGCCAGCAGTGGTCAGAACTACAATGAGCAGTTCTTC. Residues: CASSGQNYNEQFF. Combining the CDR3 with reference TRBV2 and TRBJ2-1 gives the whole variable domain EPEVTQTPSHQVTQMGQEVILRCVPISNHLYFYWYRQILGQKVEFLVSFYNNEISEKSEIFDDQFSVERPDGSNFTLKIRSTKLEDSAMYFCASSGQNYNEQFFGPGTRLTVL.

The chain combines TRBV4-3 with TRBJ2-2; D perhaps matches TRBD1 (5 bases). Per the germline V gene, CDR1 is LGHNA and CDR2 is YSLEER. The CDR3 has 14 residues. Trimming took 4 bases from V and 6 from J, leaving 12 bases between them. CDR3 nucleotide sequence: TGCGCCAGCAGCCCGCGCCAGGGTCCCGGGGAGCTGTTTTTT. Amino acid sequence: CASSPRQGPGELFF.

V is TRBV27 and J is TRBJ1-4; D is unresolved. Trimming removed 0 bases from V and 12 bases from J, with 11 bases in between. The CDR3 consists of 13 residues. Germline V gives CDR1 MNHEY, CDR2 SMNVEV (reference sequence). The CDR3: CASSLSGRGELFF. CDR3 nucleotide sequence: TGTGCCAGCAGTTTATCAGGTCGGGGTGAACTGTTTTTT.

The gene calls are TRBV3-1 (or the pseudogene TRBV3-2) and TRBJ2-1, with D possibly being TRBD2 (6 bases). Germline assignment: CDR1 LGHDT and CDR2 YNNKEL (reference sequence). The V end was cut by 4 bases, the J end by 0 bases, with 10 bases between. The CDR3 extends over 15 amino acids. CDR3: CASSPEEGSYNEQFF. The CDR3 region has the DNA TGTGCCAGCAGCCCCGAGGAGGGCTCCTACAATGAGCAGTTCTTC.

The chain's CDR3 is CASSGDGLGTAYEQYF. CDR3 in DNA: TGTGCCAGCAGCGGGGACGGGTTGGGGACTGCCTACGAGCAGTACTTC. This chain joins TRBV9 and TRBJ2-7; TRBD2 might be the D (6 bases). This CDR3 is built from 16 residues. In germline, CDR1 is SGDLS, CDR2 YYNGEE. V gave up 3 bases and J gave up 2 bases, with 18 bases separating them.

In its sample, this clone was seen once. CDR3: CASSFTRNYGYTF. The DNA for the CDR3 is TGTGCCAGCAGTTTTACAAGAAACTATGGCTACACCTTC. The rearrangement links TRBV28 to TRBJ1-2; D is unclear. Trimming removed 3 bases at V and 2 bases at J, with 7 bases between. There are 13 residues in the CDR3. CDR1 is MDHEN and CDR2 is SYDVKM in the germline V gene.

V gene TRBV12-3 or TRBV12-4 combines with J gene TRBJ1-2; tentatively, D is TRBD1 (5 bases). This CDR3 region has 12 residues. The V and J ends lost 5 bases and 5 bases respectively, with 9 bases between them. The CDR3 region is CASSKQVYGYTF. In DNA form, the CDR3 reads TGTGCCAGCAGTAAACAGGTTTATGGCTACACCTTC.

V and J are TRBV28 and TRBJ2-6; 8 positions match TRBD1. V shed 5 bases and J 3 bases; nucleotides not matched to a gene: 9. Germline V lookup: CDR1 MDHEN, CDR2 SYDVKM. The CDR3 has 17 residues. The CDR3 DNA follows: TGTGCCAGCAGTCTCGCAGGGGGCGCGTATGGGGCCAACGTCCTGACTTTC. It is translated as CASSLAGGAYGANVLTF.

The chain uses TRBV7-3 and TRBJ1-6; TRBD1 might be the D (6 bases). CDR1 is SGHTA and CDR2 is FQGTGA in the germline V gene. The V and J ends lost 5 bases and 7 bases respectively, with 12 bases between them. This CDR3 has 14 residues. CDR3 in amino acids: CASSVQGRNSPLHF. DNA of the CDR3: TGTGCCAGCAGCGTACAGGGACGGAATTCACCCCTCCACTTT. Looking up the rest from reference TRBV7-3 and TRBJ1-6 gives the full variable domain: GAGVSQTPSNKVTEKGKYVELRCDPISGHTALYWYRQSLGQGPEFLIYFQGTGAADDSGLPNDRFFAVRPEGSVSTLKIQRTERGDSAVYLCASSVQGRNSPLHFGNGTRLTVT.

This chain joins TRBV7-9 and TRBJ2-1; a possible D gene is TRBD1 (5 bases). The CDR3 consists of 12 residues. Germline V CDR1 and CDR2: SEHNR, FQNEAQ (reference sequence). The V end lost 5 bases, the J end lost 15 bases, and 17 bases lay between the germline ends. The CDR3 region is CASSQASGPLFF. The CDR3 bases are TGTGCCAGCAGCCAAGCTTCAGGGCCACTGTTCTTC.

There are a few counts of this clone. This rearrangement joins TRBV19 to TRBJ1-6; D is unclear. The germline CDR1 and CDR2 sequences are LNHDA and SQIVND (reference sequence). Trimming pared 7 bases from V and 1 base from J, leaving 11 bases between. This CDR3 is 15 amino acids long. The CDR3, as DNA: TGTGCCAGTACCGCCGGGGATTCCTATAATTCACCCCTCCACTTT. Translated, it gives CASTAGDSYNSPLHF.

The chain has TRBV28 and TRBJ2-5; D not resolved. CDR3 length equals 11 residues. Germline V lookup: CDR1 MDHEN, CDR2 SYDVKM. V was pared by 6 bases and J by 5 bases, with 7 bases between. CDR3 residues: CASSKSETQYF. The CDR3 DNA follows: TGTGCCAGCAGCAAAAGCGAGACCCAGTACTTC. The full variable domain, its missing parts supplied by reference TRBV28 and TRBJ2-5, is DVKVTQSSRYLVKRTGEKVFLECVQDMDHENMFWYRQDPGLGLRLIYFSYDVKMKEKGDIPEGYSVSREKKERFSLILESASTNQTSMYLCASSKSETQYFGPGTRLLVL.

The rearrangement links TRBV6-5 to TRBJ2-7; 11 nucleotides line up with TRBD1. This CDR3 has 14 amino acids. Unmatched junction bases numbered 5, after V lost 6 bases and J lost 4 bases. Germline assignment: CDR1 MNHEY and CDR2 SVGAGI. This CDR3 is CASSSGQGAYEQYF. The CDR3 coding sequence is TGTGCCAGCAGCTCTGGACAGGGGGCGTACGAGCAGTACTTC.

V is TRBV7-9 and J is TRBJ1-2; D not certain. This CDR3 is 15 amino acids long. Germline assignment: CDR1 SEHNR and CDR2 FQNEAQ (reference sequence). The germline V and J ends were trimmed by 5 bases and 4 bases, with 17 bases remaining between them. The CDR3 nucleotides read TGTGCCAGCAGCCCAAGACAAGGAATTATCTATGGCTACACCTTC. Protein product: CASSPRQGIIYGYTF.

The V call is TRBV10-3, the J call TRBJ2-7; 7 bases agree with TRBD2. The CDR3 contains 13 residues. Germline V gene data show CDR1 as ENHRY and CDR2 as SYGVKD. V gave up 4 bases and J gave up 5 bases; unmatched junction bases: 5. CDR3 amino acids: CAISAPGGHEQYF. The CDR3 coding sequence is TGTGCCATCAGTGCCCCGGGAGGCCACGAGCAGTACTTC.

The rearrangement links TRBV4-1 to TRBJ2-5; perhaps TRBD2 as D (6 bases). Trimming pared 2 bases from V and 0 bases from J, leaving 19 bases between. This CDR3 region has 18 residues. The V gene's germline CDR1 is MGHRA and CDR2 YSYEKL. The CDR3 reads CASSQQRAGSTNQETQYF. The DNA for the CDR3 is TGCGCCAGCAGCCAACAGCGGGCCGGCTCCACCAACCAAGAGACCCAGTACTTC.

Worth noting for this clone: Other DNA sequences in this specimen translate into the identical CDR3. The chain combines TRBV30 with TRBJ2-2; no firm D call. The CDR3 totals 13 residues. Germline V lookup: CDR1 GTSNPN, CDR2 SVGIG (reference sequence). Between the trimmed V and J ends, which lost 4 bases and 2 bases, there was a span of 8 bases. CDR3 sequence: CAWTTGNTGELFF. The CDR3 DNA reads TGTGCCTGGACAACTGGTAACACCGGGGAGCTGTTTTTT.

This clone was observed once. This rearrangement joins TRBV29-1 to TRBJ2-1, with 8 bases lining up with TRBD1. Germline V gives CDR1 SQVTM, CDR2 ANQGSEA. This CDR3 is built from 15 residues. V was clipped by 3 bases and J by 7 bases; unmatched bases: 11. CDR3 sequence reads: CSVDRRTGNSNEQFF. The CDR3 nucleotides read TGCAGCGTTGATAGGCGGACAGGGAATTCTAATGAGCAGTTCTTC.

J is TRBJ2-3 and V is TRBV7-8; TRBD2 might be the D (5 bases). The V gene's germline CDR1 is SGHVS and CDR2 FQNEAQ. This CDR3 has 16 amino acids. Trimming removed 5 bases from V and 4 bases from J, with 19 bases in between. CDR3: CASSPAGLGSPDTQYF. Here the CDR3 DNA reads TGTGCCAGCAGCCCCGCGGGCCTGGGTAGTCCAGATACGCAGTATTTT.

This chain links TRBV29-1 with TRBJ2-7; TRBD1 agrees at 7 bases. J lost 0 bases, V lost 4 bases, and 3 bases had no gene match. Germline CDR1 is SQVTM and CDR2 is ANQGSEA. CDR3 size: 13 residues. DNA for the CDR3: TGCAGCGTTGTCGGACAGGTCTCCTACGAGCAGTACTTC. It specifies CSVVGQVSYEQYF.

The table lists this clone with a count of one. This chain connects TRBV4-3 to TRBJ2-3; D may be TRBD2 (6 bases). Looked up from germline, CDR1 is LGHNA and CDR2 is YSLEER. There are 15 residues in the CDR3. Trimming removed 9 bases from V and 4 bases from J, with 20 bases in between. CDR3 sequence (DNA): TGCGCCAGTACCGGCGGGGCGGGATCATCAGATACGCAGTATTTT. Encoded protein: CASTGGAGSSDTQYF.

This clone was recorded a few times. The chain combines TRBV10-3 with TRBJ2-7, with TRBD1 matching over 8 bases. Per germline, CDR1 ENHRY and CDR2 SYGVKD. V dropped 6 bases and J dropped 2; count of bases not matched to a gene: 6. The CDR3 is 14 amino acids. DNA of the CDR3: TGTGCCATCAGAGTGGGACAGGCGACCTACGAGCAGTACTTC. Protein product: CAIRVGQATYEQYF.

The gene calls are TRBV27 and TRBJ2-1, with a tentative D call TRBD2 (6 bases). Germline loops: CDR1 MNHEY, CDR2 SMNVEV (reference sequence). This CDR3 contains 16 residues. V was pared by 4 bases and J by 0 bases, with 13 bases between. CDR3 region: CASSSGTQSSYNEQFF. DNA for the CDR3: TGTGCCAGCAGTTCCGGGACTCAGAGCTCCTACAATGAGCAGTTCTTC.

The J gene is TRBJ2-5, the V gene TRBV4-1, with no clear D. CDR1 is MGHRA and CDR2 is YSYEKL in the germline V gene. The CDR3 consists of 15 residues. V lost 0 bases and J 1 base, leaving 9 bases between the germline ends. Written as DNA, the CDR3 is TGCGCCAGCAGCCAAGAGATGGCATTCCAAGAGACCCAGTACTTC. It yields the protein CASSQEMAFQETQYF.

The CDR3 loop is CASRLRIRTGGALGETQYF. In DNA form, the CDR3 reads TGTGCAAGTCGCTTAAGGATTCGGACAGGGGGAGCCTTGGGGGAGACCCAGTACTTC. The chain joins TRBV12-2 to TRBJ2-5; TRBD1, as called in the table, went unchecked against the DNA. TRBV12-2 is a pseudogene locus. The CDR3 extends over 19 amino acids.

The rearrangement joins TRBV15 to TRBJ1-1, with D possibly being TRBD1 (5 bases). CDR1 is LNHNV, CDR2 YYDKDF, per germline (reference sequence). Trimming removed 0 bases at V and 5 bases at J, with 13 bases between. This CDR3 region has 15 residues. CDR3 bases: TGTGCCACCAGCAGAGATAAGGGGCAGGGAACTGAAGCTTTCTTT. Protein: CATSRDKGQGTEAFF.

V gene TRBV2 combines with J gene TRBJ2-1, with D maybe TRBD1 (6 bases). Trimming removed 6 bases from V and 0 bases from J, with 15 bases in between. Germline CDR1 is SNHLY and CDR2 is FYNNEI. The CDR3 has 16 residues. The CDR3 sequence is CASRVQGYSSYNEQFF. CDR3 DNA: TGTGCCAGCAGGGTACAGGGTTATAGCTCCTACAATGAGCAGTTCTTC.